A selection of T cell receptor beta chains follows, all from one sample in a study of beta chain features in type 1 diabetes. The table came from immunoSEQ multiplex PCR; TCRdb's copy has only in-frame clones and leaves some out. Counted here are 130,000 or so clones, 9% occurring once; the ten biggest clones make up 0.75%. The sequenced sample was central memory CD4+ T cells from blood. These receptors all stem from a man aged 25-45 years with type 1 diabetes. Both conserved end residues are part of each CDR3. The order of the fields is D gene, J gene, clone size, V gene, CDR3 DNA, CDR3 protein. D genes are given only for firm matches. Clone size is shown for a subset of rows, as once, few, many or a class of expanded clone.

D gene: TRBD1; J gene: TRBJ2-5; clone size: .; V gene: TRBV11-2; CDR3 DNA: TGTGCCAGCAGCTTCAGGACAGGGGAAGAGACCCAGTACTTC; CDR3 protein: CASSFRTGEETQYF
D gene: TRBD1; J gene: TRBJ1-3; clone size: few; V gene: TRBV7-6; CDR3 DNA: TGTGCCAGCGCCGTCCAACAGGGGGCAAGGGGAAACACCATATATTTT; CDR3 protein: CASAVQQGARGNTIYF
D gene: .; J gene: TRBJ2-7; clone size: .; V gene: TRBV6-6; CDR3 DNA: TGTGCCAGCAGTCGGTCCACCTTCGAGCAGTACTTC; CDR3 protein: CASSRSTFEQYF
D gene: .; J gene: TRBJ2-2; clone size: few; V gene: TRBV4-1; CDR3 DNA: TGCGCCAGCAGCCGGGGGGGGGCGAAATTCGGGGAGCTGTTTTTT; CDR3 protein: CASSRGGAKFGELFF
D gene: .; J gene: TRBJ1-1; clone size: few; V gene: TRBV7-9; CDR3 DNA: TGTGCCAGCAGCCTACAGGGTGTGATGAACACTGAAGCTTTCTTT; CDR3 protein: CASSLQGVMNTEAFF
D gene: TRBD1; J gene: TRBJ1-5; clone size: few; V gene: TRBV29-1; CDR3 DNA: TGCAGCGTTGGAAGGGGGCAGAATCAGCCCCAGCATTTT; CDR3 protein: CSVGRGQNQPQHF
D gene: .; J gene: TRBJ2-7; clone size: few; V gene: TRBV5-1; CDR3 DNA: TGCGCCAGCAGCTTGGCACAGGGCGGTGGCTACGAGCAGTACTTC; CDR3 protein: CASSLAQGGGYEQYF
D gene: TRBD2; J gene: TRBJ2-1; clone size: .; V gene: TRBV11-3; CDR3 DNA: TGTGCCAGCAGCTTGACTAGCGGGGCCTACAATGAGCAGTTCTTC; CDR3 protein: CASSLTSGAYNEQFF
D gene: TRBD2; J gene: TRBJ2-4; clone size: .; V gene: TRBV6-6; CDR3 DNA: TGTGCCAGCAGTTACGGGGAGGGCAAAAACATTCAGTACTTC; CDR3 protein: CASSYGEGKNIQYF
D gene: .; J gene: TRBJ2-3; clone size: few; V gene: TRBV18; CDR3 DNA: TGTGCCAGCTCACCACCCGAGACAGGAGGCACAGATACGCAGTATTTT; CDR3 protein: CASSPPETGGTDTQYF
D gene: .; J gene: TRBJ2-7; clone size: .; V gene: TRBV12-5; CDR3 DNA: TGTGCTAGTGGCCCGACGGGTTCCTACGAGCAGTACTTC; CDR3 protein: CASGPTGSYEQYF
D gene: .; J gene: TRBJ2-7; clone size: .; V gene: TRBV7-2; CDR3 DNA: TGTGCCAGCAGCCAGGTTTCGTCCGAGCAGTACTTC; CDR3 protein: CASSQVSSEQYF
D gene: TRBD1; J gene: TRBJ2-1; clone size: many; V gene: TRBV9; CDR3 DNA: TGTGCCAGCAGCGTGGAACAGGGGGCGGGTATCAGGCAGTTCTTC; CDR3 protein: CASSVEQGAGIRQFF
D gene: .; J gene: TRBJ1-1; clone size: few; V gene: TRBV27; CDR3 DNA: TGTGCCAGCAGTTCAGGGCCCTTTGAAGCTTTCTTT; CDR3 protein: CASSSGPFEAFF
D gene: TRBD2; J gene: TRBJ2-5; clone size: .; V gene: TRBV7-8; CDR3 DNA: TGTGCCAGCAGCCCAGGACTAGCGGGGGGGCCAGAGACCCAGTACTTC; CDR3 protein: CASSPGLAGGPETQYF
D gene: .; J gene: TRBJ2-1; clone size: few; V gene: TRBV7-2; CDR3 DNA: TGTGCCAGCAGCTTAGCGCTGGGAGGTAGGGGCAATGAGCAGTTCTTC; CDR3 protein: CASSLALGGRGNEQFF
D gene: .; J gene: TRBJ2-3; clone size: .; V gene: TRBV7-9; CDR3 DNA: TGTGCCAGCAGCTCCCGGGTCGAGGCCACAGATACGCAGTATTTT; CDR3 protein: CASSSRVEATDTQYF
D gene: TRBD1; J gene: TRBJ2-1; clone size: many; V gene: TRBV7-9; CDR3 DNA: TGTGCCAGCAGTAACGCCGGGACAGTAATCAATGAGCAGTTCTTC; CDR3 protein: CASSNAGTVINEQFF
D gene: TRBD1; J gene: TRBJ2-2; clone size: few; V gene: TRBV5-6; CDR3 DNA: TGTGCCAGCAGTCTGACAGGGGATAACACCGGGGAGCTGTTTTTT; CDR3 protein: CASSLTGDNTGELFF
D gene: TRBD1; J gene: TRBJ2-4; clone size: .; V gene: TRBV28; CDR3 DNA: TGTGCCAGCAGCTTGGACAGGGACGTCAAAAACATTCAGTACTTC; CDR3 protein: CASSLDRDVKNIQYF
D gene: .; J gene: TRBJ2-1; clone size: few; V gene: TRBV30; CDR3 DNA: TGTGCCTGGAGTATCAGCTACAATGAGCAGTTCTTC; CDR3 protein: CAWSISYNEQFF
D gene: TRBD2; J gene: TRBJ2-7; clone size: .; V gene: TRBV6-5; CDR3 DNA: TGTGCCAGCAGAGCCGGGACTAGCGGGGACTACGAGCAGTACTTC; CDR3 protein: CASRAGTSGDYEQYF
D gene: .; J gene: TRBJ2-6; clone size: .; V gene: TRBV7-9; CDR3 DNA: TGTGCCAGCAGCTTCCACCACAGGAACTCTGGGGCCAACGTCCTGACTTTC; CDR3 protein: CASSFHHRNSGANVLTF
D gene: .; J gene: TRBJ2-1; clone size: .; V gene: TRBV20-1; CDR3 DNA: TGCAGTGTGGAGAACTACAATGAGCAGTTCTTC; CDR3 protein: CSVENYNEQFF
D gene: .; J gene: TRBJ2-2; clone size: few; V gene: TRBV7-9; CDR3 DNA: TGTGCCAGCAGTGGCGACTCTACCGGGGAGCTGTTTTTT; CDR3 protein: CASSGDSTGELFF
D gene: .; J gene: TRBJ1-5; clone size: few; V gene: TRBV15; CDR3 DNA: TGTGCCACCAGCAGGGCCCGGGAACAGCCCCAGCATTTT; CDR3 protein: CATSRAREQPQHF
D gene: .; J gene: TRBJ2-7; clone size: .; V gene: TRBV7-9; CDR3 DNA: TGTGCCAGCAGCTTAGGACAGGCGTCCTACGAGCAGTACTTC; CDR3 protein: CASSLGQASYEQYF
D gene: TRBD2; J gene: TRBJ2-7; clone size: few; V gene: TRBV7-9; CDR3 DNA: TGTGCCAGCAGCCTCGGGGGGTCCAACGAGCAGTACTTC; CDR3 protein: CASSLGGSNEQYF
D gene: TRBD2; J gene: TRBJ2-3; clone size: many; V gene: TRBV7-2; CDR3 DNA: TGTGCCAGCAGCCCCCCTAGCGGAGAGCAGTATTTT; CDR3 protein: CASSPPSGEQYF
D gene: TRBD1; J gene: TRBJ1-6; clone size: few; V gene: TRBV4-3; CDR3 DNA: TGCGCCAGCAGCCCGACAGGGGGCTATAATTCACCCCTCCACTTT; CDR3 protein: CASSPTGGYNSPLHF
D gene: TRBD1; J gene: TRBJ1-1; clone size: few; V gene: TRBV7-6; CDR3 DNA: TGTGCCAGCAGCTTAGTCCCGACAGGGGCGAACACTGAAGCTTTCTTT; CDR3 protein: CASSLVPTGANTEAFF
D gene: .; J gene: TRBJ2-2; clone size: many; V gene: TRBV18; CDR3 DNA: TGTGCCAGCTCATGGTTTCCAGCCGGGGAGCTGTTTTTT; CDR3 protein: CASSWFPAGELFF
D gene: TRBD2; J gene: TRBJ2-5; clone size: .; V gene: TRBV2; CDR3 DNA: TGTGCCAGCAGAACGGGACTAGCGGGGGGACTCCAAGAGACCCAGTACTTC; CDR3 protein: CASRTGLAGGLQETQYF
D gene: TRBD1; J gene: TRBJ2-5; clone size: .; V gene: TRBV5-1; CDR3 DNA: TGCGCCAGCAGCTTGGGCCAAGGGACAGGCCAAGAGACCCAGTACTTC; CDR3 protein: CASSLGQGTGQETQYF
D gene: .; J gene: TRBJ1-6; clone size: few; V gene: TRBV16; CDR3 DNA: TGTGCCAGCAGCCAACACACAGGGAATAATTCACCCCTCCACTTT; CDR3 protein: CASSQHTGNNSPLHF
D gene: TRBD1; J gene: TRBJ2-7; clone size: .; V gene: TRBV7-9; CDR3 DNA: TGTGCCAGCAGTTTTGGACAGGGAGGCGTAAACGAGCAGTACTTC; CDR3 protein: CASSFGQGGVNEQYF